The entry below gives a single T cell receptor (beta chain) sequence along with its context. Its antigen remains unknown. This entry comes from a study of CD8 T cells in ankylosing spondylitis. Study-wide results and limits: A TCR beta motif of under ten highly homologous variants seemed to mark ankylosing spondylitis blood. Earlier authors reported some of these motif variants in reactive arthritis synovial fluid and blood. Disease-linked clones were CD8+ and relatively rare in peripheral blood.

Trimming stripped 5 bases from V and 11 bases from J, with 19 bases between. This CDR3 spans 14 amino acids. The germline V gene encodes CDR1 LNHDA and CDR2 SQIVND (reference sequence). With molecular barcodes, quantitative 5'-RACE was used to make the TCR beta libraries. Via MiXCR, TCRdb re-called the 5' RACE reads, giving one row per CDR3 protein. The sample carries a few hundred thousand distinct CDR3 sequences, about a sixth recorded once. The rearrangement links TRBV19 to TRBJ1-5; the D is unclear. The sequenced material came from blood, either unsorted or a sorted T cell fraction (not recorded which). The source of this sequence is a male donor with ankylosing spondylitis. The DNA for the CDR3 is TGTGCCAGTAGTTCTGACTCCAGTGGTTCGTCCCAGCATTTT. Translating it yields CASSSDSSGSSQHF. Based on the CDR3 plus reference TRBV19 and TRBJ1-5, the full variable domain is DGGITQSPKYLFRKEGQNVTLSCEQNLNHDAMYWYRQDPGQGLRLIYYSQIVNDFQKGDIAEGYSVSREKKESFPLTVTSAQKNPTAFYLCASSSDSSGSSQHFGDGTRLSIL.